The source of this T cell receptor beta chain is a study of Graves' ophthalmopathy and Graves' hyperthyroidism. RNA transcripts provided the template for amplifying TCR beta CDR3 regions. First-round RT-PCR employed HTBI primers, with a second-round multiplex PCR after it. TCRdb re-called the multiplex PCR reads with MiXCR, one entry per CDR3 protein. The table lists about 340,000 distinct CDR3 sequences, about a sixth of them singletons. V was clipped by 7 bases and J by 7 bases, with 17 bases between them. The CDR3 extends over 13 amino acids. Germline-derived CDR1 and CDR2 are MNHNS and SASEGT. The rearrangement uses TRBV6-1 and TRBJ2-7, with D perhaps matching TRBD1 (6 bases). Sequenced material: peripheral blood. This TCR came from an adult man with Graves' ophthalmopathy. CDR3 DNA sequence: TGTGCCAGCAATCACGACAGGCCGGGGGAGCAGTACTTC. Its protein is CASNHDRPGEQYF.